The rows below give T cell receptor beta chains drawn from one sample of a study of blood T cell repertoires in COVID-19. Repertoires were generated with immunoSEQ multiplex PCR, while TCRdb's copy carries only in-frame clones and drops some. This sample has a few hundred thousand clones, with around 92% found just once. Source material: peripheral blood. The receptors here all came from a young adult with COVID-19, enrolled during active disease. The CDR3 runs from the conserved cysteine through the conserved F or W. The order of the fields is J gene, V gene, clone size, D gene, CDR3 DNA, CDR3 protein. D genes are given only for firm matches. Clone size, where shown, is once, few, many, or a class for clones that have expanded.

>TRBJ2-2|TRBV5-1|-|-
TGCGCCAGCAGCTCTGACAGGTTCACCGGGGAGCTGTTTTTT
CASSSDRFTGELFF
>TRBJ1-2|TRBV7-9|-|TRBD1
TGTGCCAGCAGCTCAACAGGGGGCAGCATCTATGGCTACACCTTC
CASSSTGGSIYGYTF
>TRBJ2-7|TRBV9|-|TRBD2
TGTGCCAGCAGCCCCTTGACTAGCGGGAAGACCTACGAGCAGTACTTC
CASSPLTSGKTYEQYF
>TRBJ2-2|TRBV5-1|-|TRBD2
TGCGCCAGCAGCTTGCGTCTAGCGGGAACCGGGGAGCTGTTTTTT
CASSLRLAGTGELFF
>TRBJ1-1|TRBV28|-|-
TGTGCCAGCAGTTTTCGTAGGAACACTGAAGCTTTCTTT
CASSFRRNTEAFF
>TRBJ2-1|TRBV9|-|TRBD2
TGTGCCAGCAGCGTAGCGACGGGAGGGCCCTCAGATGAGCAGTTCTTC
CASSVATGGPSDEQFF
>TRBJ2-3|TRBV19|-|TRBD2
TGTGCCAGTAGTATAGATTTTGGCGAATTTGGCTCTGGGACTAGCGGGGTCACAGATACGCAGTATTTT
CASSIDFGEFGSGTSGVTDTQYF
>TRBJ1-5|TRBV10-3|-|-
TGTGCCATCAGTGAGTCGGGTGGGAGGGGAAGCAATCAGCCCCAGCATTTT
CAISESGGRGSNQPQHF
>TRBJ2-3|TRBV24-1|-|TRBD2
TGTGCCACGGTGCGGGAGAATAGCACAGATACGCAGTATTTT
CATVRENSTDTQYF
>TRBJ2-1|TRBV27|-|-
TGTGCCAGCAGTTCCCCCAGGGTCTACCAGTGGGATGAGCAGTTCTTC
CASSSPRVYQWDEQFF
>TRBJ1-2|TRBV10-1|-|-
TGCGCCAGCAGTGCGGCCGGGAACTATGGCTACACCTTC
CASSAAGNYGYTF
>TRBJ2-7|TRBV12-5|-|TRBD1
TGTGCTAGTGGTCTTGGACAGGGGATTTACGAGCAGTACTTC
CASGLGQGIYEQYF
>TRBJ1-2|TRBV6-6|once|TRBD1
TGTGCCAGCAGTTACTCGATGCAGGGGGCGGACTATGGCTACACCTTC
CASSYSMQGADYGYTF
>TRBJ1-3|TRBV7-9|-|-
TGTGCCAGCAGCTTTGGCTATAGGACAGCGCCTGGTGGAAACACCATATATTTT
CASSFGYRTAPGGNTIYF
>TRBJ1-2|TRBV12-3/TRBV12-4|-|-
TGTGCCAGCAGTTTAGAACAGGTCTATGGCTACACCTTC
CASSLEQVYGYTF
>TRBJ1-2|TRBV5-1|few|TRBD1
TGCGCCAGCAGCTCGGGACAGGGAAACTATGGCTACACCTTC
CASSSGQGNYGYTF
>TRBJ1-2|TRBV5-6|-|-
TGTGCCAGCAGCTTGGCTCGGGTTAACTATGGCTACACCTTC
CASSLARVNYGYTF
>TRBJ2-5|TRBV6-1|-|-
TGTGCCAGCAGTGATGGGAGACGGGAGACCCAGTACTTC
CASSDGRRETQYF
>TRBJ2-3|TRBV29-1|-|-
TGCAGCGTGGGAAGCGGGTATAGCACAGATACGCAGTATTTT
CSVGSGYSTDTQYF
>TRBJ1-5|TRBV30|-|TRBD1
TGTGCCTGGAGTGTAACCTACTCCGGGACAGCACACCAGCCCCAGCATTTT
CAWSVTYSGTAHQPQHF
>TRBJ1-4|TRBV5-1|-|-
TGCGCCAGCAGCTTGGGCAGGTCCGATGAAAAACTGTTTTTT
CASSLGRSDEKLFF
>TRBJ1-2|TRBV6-5|-|TRBD1
TGTGCCAGCAACAATGGACAGGGGGGTTGGGGCTACACCTTC
CASNNGQGGWGYTF
>TRBJ1-4|TRBV28|-|-
TGTGCCAGCAGTCTGCAGGGGGAAAAACTGTTTTTT
CASSLQGEKLFF
>TRBJ2-3|TRBV2|-|TRBD1
TGTGCCATCCCCCGGGACAGGGGGACAGATACGCAGTATTTT
CAIPRDRGTDTQYF
>TRBJ2-7|TRBV6-1|-|TRBD1
TGTGCCAGCAGTGAAGACCCTTATAGGGGACAGGGGCCCTACGAACAGTACTTC
CASSEDPYRGQGPYEQYF
>TRBJ2-2|TRBV6-2/TRBV6-3|-|-
TGTGCCAGCAGTTATATGGAGGAGGAGCTGTTTTTT
CASSYMEEELFF
>TRBJ2-5|TRBV29-1|-|-
TGCAGCGTAGGAACGCGGGAGACCCAGTACTTC
CSVGTRETQYF
>TRBJ2-7|TRBV19|once|-
TGTGCCAGTAGTGTCGGGGATTCCTACGAGCAGTACTTC
CASSVGDSYEQYF
>TRBJ2-5|TRBV29-1|-|-
TGCAGCGTTGGCCAGCGGTTACAAGAGACCCAGTACTTC
CSVGQRLQETQYF
>TRBJ2-2|TRBV18|-|TRBD1
TGTGCCAGCTCAAGACAGGGTCCCACCGGGGAGCTGTTTTTT
CASSRQGPTGELFF
>TRBJ2-6|TRBV15|-|-
TGTGCCACCGGGACATCTGGGGCCAACGTCCTGACTTTC
CATGTSGANVLTF
>TRBJ2-7|TRBV4-1|few|-
TGCGCCAGCAGCCAAGATCATAGACGGGTCATCTTC
CASSQDHRRVIF
>TRBJ1-5|TRBV10-3|-|-
TGTGCCATCAGTGCAGGGGGCAATCAGCCCCAGCATTTT
CAISAGGNQPQHF
>TRBJ2-7|TRBV10-3|-|TRBD1
TGTGCCATCTCACTGGGGGCAGGGGGCTCGTACGAGCAGTACTTC
CAISLGAGGSYEQYF
>TRBJ2-7|TRBV5-6|-|-
TGTGCCAGCAGCCCCGGCGGGCCCTACGAGCAGTACTTC
CASSPGGPYEQYF